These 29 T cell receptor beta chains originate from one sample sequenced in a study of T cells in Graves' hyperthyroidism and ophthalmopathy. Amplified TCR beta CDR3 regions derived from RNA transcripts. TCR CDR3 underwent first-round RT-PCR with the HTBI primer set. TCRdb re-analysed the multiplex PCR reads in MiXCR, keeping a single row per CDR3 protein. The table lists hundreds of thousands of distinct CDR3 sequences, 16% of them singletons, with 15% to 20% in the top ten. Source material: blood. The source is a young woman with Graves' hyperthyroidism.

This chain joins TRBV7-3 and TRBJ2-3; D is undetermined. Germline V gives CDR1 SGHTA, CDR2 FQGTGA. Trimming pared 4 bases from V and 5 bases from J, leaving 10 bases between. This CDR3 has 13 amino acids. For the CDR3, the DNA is TGTGCCAGCAGCTCCTCCGTAAGAGATACGCAGTATTTT. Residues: CASSSSVRDTQYF.

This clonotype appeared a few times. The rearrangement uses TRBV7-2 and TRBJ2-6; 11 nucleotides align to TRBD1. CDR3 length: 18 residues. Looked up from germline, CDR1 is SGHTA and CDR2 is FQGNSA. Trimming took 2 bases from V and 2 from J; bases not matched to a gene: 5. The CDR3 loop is CASSLSLGQGAGANVLTF. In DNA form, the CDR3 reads TGTGCCAGCAGCTTATCATTGGGACAGGGGGCTGGGGCCAACGTCCTGACTTTC.

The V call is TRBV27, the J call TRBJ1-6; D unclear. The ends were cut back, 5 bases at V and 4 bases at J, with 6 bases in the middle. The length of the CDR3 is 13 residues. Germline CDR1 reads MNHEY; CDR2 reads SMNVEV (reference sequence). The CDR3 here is CASSREYNSPLHF. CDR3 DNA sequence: TGTGCCAGCAGTAGGGAATATAATTCACCCCTCCACTTT.

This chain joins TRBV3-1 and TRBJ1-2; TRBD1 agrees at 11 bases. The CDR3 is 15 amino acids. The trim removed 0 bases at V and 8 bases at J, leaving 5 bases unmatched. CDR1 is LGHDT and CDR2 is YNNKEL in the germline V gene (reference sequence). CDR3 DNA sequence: TGTGCCAGCAGCCAAGAAGGGACAGGGGGAAGGGGCTACACCTTC. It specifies CASSQEGTGGRGYTF.

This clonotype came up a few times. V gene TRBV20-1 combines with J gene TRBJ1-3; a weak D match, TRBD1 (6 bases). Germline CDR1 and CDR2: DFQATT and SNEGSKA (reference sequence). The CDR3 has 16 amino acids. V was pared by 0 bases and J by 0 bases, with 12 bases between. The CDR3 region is CSARDPRQVSGNTIYF. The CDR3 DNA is TGCAGTGCTAGAGATCCTAGACAGGTCTCTGGAAACACCATATATTTT.

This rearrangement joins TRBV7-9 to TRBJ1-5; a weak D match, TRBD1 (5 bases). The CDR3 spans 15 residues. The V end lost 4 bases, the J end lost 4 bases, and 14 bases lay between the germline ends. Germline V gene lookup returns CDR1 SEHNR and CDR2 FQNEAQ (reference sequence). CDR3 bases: TGTGCCAGCAGCTCGACAACAGGAGCTAATCAGCCCCAGCATTTT. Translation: CASSSTTGANQPQHF.

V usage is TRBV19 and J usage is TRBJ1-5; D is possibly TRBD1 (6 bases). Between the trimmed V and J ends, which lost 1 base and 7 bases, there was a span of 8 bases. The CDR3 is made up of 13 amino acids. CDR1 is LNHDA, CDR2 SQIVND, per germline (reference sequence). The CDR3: CASSIARGQPQHF. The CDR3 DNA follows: TGTGCCAGTAGTATAGCCAGGGGCCAGCCCCAGCATTTT. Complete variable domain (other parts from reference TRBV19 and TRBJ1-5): DGGITQSPKYLFRKEGQNVTLSCEQNLNHDAMYWYRQDPGQGLRLIYYSQIVNDFQKGDIAEGYSVSREKKESFPLTVTSAQKNPTAFYLCASSIARGQPQHFGDGTRLSIL.

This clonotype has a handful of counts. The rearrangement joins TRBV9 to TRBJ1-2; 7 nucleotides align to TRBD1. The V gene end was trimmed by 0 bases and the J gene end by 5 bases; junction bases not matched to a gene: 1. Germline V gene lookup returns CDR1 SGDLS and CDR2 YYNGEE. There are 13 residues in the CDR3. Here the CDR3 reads CASSVVTGYGYTF. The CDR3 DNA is TGTGCCAGCAGCGTAGTGACAGGGTATGGCTACACCTTC.

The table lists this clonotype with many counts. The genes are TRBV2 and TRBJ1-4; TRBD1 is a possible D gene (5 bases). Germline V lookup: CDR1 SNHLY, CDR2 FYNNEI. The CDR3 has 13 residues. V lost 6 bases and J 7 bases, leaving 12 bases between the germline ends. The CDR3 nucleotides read TGTGCCAGCAGCGGGGACGGTACTGAAAAACTGTTTTTT. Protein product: CASSGDGTEKLFF.

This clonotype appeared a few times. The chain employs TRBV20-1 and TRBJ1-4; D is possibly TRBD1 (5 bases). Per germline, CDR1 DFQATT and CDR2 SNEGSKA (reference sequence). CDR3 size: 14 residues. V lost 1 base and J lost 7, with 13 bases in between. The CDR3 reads CSARGAGRGEKLFF. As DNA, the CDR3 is TGCAGTGCTAGAGGCGCAGGGCGAGGTGAAAAACTGTTTTTT.

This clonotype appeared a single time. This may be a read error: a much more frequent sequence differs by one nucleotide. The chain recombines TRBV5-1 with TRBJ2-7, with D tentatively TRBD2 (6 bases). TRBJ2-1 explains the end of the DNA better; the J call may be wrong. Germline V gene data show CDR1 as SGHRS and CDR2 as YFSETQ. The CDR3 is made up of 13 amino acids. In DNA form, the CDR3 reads TGCGCCAGCAGAGGGGACGGGACTTACGAGCAGTTCTTC. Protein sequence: CASRGDGTYEQFF.

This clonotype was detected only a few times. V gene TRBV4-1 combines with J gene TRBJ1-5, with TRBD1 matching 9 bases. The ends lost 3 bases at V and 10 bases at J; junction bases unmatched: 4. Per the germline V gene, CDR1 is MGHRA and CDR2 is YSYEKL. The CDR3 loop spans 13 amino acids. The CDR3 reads CASSQDRGLPQHF. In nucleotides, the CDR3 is TGCGCCAGCAGCCAGGACAGGGGCCTCCCCCAGCATTTT.

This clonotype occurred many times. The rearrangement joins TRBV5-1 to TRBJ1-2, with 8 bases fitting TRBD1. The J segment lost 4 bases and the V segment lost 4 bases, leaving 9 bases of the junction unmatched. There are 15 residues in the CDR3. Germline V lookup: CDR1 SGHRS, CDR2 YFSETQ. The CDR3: CASSGDRGGVYGYTF. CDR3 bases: TGCGCCAGCAGCGGCGACAGGGGCGGTGTCTATGGCTACACCTTC.

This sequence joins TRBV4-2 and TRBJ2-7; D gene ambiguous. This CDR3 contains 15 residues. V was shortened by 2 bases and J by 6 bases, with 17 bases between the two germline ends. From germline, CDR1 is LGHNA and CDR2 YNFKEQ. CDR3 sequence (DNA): TGTGCCAGCAGCCAAACTGGGGATTCCACAACCGAGCAGTACTTC. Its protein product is CASSQTGDSTTEQYF.

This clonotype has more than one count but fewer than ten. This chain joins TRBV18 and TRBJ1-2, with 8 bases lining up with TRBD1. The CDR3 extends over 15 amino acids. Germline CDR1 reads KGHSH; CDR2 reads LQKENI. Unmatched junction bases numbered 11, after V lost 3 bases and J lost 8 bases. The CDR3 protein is CASSPMGDRMYGYTF. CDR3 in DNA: TGTGCCAGCTCACCGATGGGGGACAGGATGTACGGCTACACCTTC.

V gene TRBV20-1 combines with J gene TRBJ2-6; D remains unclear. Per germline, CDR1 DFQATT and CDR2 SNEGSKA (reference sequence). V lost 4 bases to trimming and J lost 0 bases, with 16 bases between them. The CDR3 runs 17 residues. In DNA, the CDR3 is TGCAGTGCTACCGGACCTAATGTAGGCTCTGGGGCCAACGTCCTGACTTTC. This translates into CSATGPNVGSGANVLTF.

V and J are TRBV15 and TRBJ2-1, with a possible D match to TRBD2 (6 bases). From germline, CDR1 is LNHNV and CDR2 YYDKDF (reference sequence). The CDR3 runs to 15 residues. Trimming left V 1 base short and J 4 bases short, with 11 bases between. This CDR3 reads CATSRGVAGYNEQFF. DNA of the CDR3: TGTGCCACCAGCAGAGGGGTGGCGGGGTACAATGAGCAGTTCTTC.

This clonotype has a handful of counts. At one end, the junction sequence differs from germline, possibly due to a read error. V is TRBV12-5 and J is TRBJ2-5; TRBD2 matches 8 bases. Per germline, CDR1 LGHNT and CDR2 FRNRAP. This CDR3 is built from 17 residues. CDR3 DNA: TGTGCTAGTGGTTTGGTACTTGGCGGGGGGTACCAAGAGACCCGGTACTTC. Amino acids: CASGLVLGGGYQETRYF. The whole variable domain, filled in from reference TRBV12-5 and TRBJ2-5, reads DARVTQTPRHKVTEMGQEVTMRCQPILGHNTVFWYRQTMMQGLELLAYFRNRAPLDDSGMPKDRFSAEMPDATLATLKIQPSEPRDSAVYFCASGLVLGGGYQETRYFGPGTRLLVL.

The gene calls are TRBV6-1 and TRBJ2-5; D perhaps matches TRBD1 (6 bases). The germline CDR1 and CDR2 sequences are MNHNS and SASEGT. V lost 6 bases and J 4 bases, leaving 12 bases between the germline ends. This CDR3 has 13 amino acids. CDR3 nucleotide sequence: TGTGCCAGCAGGCCCACAGGGACAGAGACCCAGTACTTC. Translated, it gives CASRPTGTETQYF.

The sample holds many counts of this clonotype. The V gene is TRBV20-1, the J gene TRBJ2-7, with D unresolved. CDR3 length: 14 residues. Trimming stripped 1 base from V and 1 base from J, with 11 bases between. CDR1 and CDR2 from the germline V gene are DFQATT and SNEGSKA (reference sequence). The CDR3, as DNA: TGCAGTGCTAGAGCGGCGGACCGTTCCTACGAGCAGTACTTC. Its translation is CSARAADRSYEQYF.

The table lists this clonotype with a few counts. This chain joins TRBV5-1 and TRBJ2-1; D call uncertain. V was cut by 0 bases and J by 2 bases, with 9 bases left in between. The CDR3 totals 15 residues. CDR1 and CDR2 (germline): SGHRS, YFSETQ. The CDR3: CASSLAHLAYNEQFF. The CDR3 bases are TGCGCCAGCAGCTTGGCGCACTTAGCCTACAATGAGCAGTTCTTC.

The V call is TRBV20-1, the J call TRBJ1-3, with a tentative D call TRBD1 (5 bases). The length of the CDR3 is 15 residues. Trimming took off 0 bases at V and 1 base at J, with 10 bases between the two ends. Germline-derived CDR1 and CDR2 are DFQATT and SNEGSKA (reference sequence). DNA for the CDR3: TGCAGTGCTAGAGAACACCAGGGATCTGGAAACACCATATATTTT. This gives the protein CSAREHQGSGNTIYF.

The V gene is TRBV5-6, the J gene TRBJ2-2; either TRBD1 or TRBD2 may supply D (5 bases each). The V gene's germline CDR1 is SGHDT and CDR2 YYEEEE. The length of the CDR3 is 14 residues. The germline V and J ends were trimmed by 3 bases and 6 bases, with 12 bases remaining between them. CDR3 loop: CASSWGNGAGELFF. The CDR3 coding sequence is TGTGCCAGCAGCTGGGGGAATGGCGCCGGGGAGCTGTTTTTT.

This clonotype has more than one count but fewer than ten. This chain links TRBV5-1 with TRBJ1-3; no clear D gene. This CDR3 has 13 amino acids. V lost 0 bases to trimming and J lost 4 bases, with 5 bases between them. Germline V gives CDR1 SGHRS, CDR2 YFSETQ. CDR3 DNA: TGCGCCAGCAGCTTGGATAAAGGAAACACCATATATTTT. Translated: CASSLDKGNTIYF.

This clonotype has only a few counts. CDR3: CATSDPGTGGGNTIYF. CDR3 nucleotide sequence: TGTGCCACCAGTGATCCCGGGACAGGGGGCGGAAACACCATATATTTT. The chain is built from TRBV24-1 and TRBJ1-3; TRBD1 matches at 12 bases. With V trimmed by 3 bases and J by 4 bases, 3 bases remained unmatched. The CDR3 sequence is 16 residues long. Germline-derived CDR1 and CDR2 are KGHDR and SFDVKD.

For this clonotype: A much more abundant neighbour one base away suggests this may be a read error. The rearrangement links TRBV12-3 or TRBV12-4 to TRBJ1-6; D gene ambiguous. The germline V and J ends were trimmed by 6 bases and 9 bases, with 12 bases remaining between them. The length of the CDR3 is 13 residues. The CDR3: CASRERNFSPLHF. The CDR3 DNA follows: TGTGCCAGCAGGGAACGTAATTTTTCACCCCTCCACTTT.

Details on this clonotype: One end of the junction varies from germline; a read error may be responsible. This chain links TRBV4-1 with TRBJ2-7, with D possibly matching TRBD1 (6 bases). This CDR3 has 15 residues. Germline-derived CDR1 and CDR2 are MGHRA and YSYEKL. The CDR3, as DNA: TGCGCCAGCAGTCAAGCTACAGGGCAACGCTACGAGCAGTACTTC. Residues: CASSQATGQRYEQYF.

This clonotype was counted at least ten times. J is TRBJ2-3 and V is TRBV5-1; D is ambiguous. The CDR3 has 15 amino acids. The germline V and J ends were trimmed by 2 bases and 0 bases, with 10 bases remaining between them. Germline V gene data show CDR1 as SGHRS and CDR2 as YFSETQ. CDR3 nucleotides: TGCGCCAGCAGCTTCGCAGCGTTTAGCACAGATACGCAGTATTTT. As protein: CASSFAAFSTDTQYF.

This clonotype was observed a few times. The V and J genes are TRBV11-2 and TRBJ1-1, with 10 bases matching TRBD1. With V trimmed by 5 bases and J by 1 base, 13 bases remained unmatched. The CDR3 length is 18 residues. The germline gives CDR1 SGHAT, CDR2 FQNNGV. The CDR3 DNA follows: TGTGCCAGCAGCGCGCGCTTGGGAGGACAGGGGGGGAACACTGAAGCTTTCTTT. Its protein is CASSARLGGQGGNTEAFF.